The 31 T cell receptor beta chains below were found in one sample sequenced in a study of graft-versus-host responses after intestinal transplantation. The repertoire was sequenced with immunoSEQ multiplex PCR; TCRdb's copy has only in-frame clones and lacks some. The sample contains 40,000 or so clones, 90% to 95% of which appear only once. No antigen has been assigned to these receptors. The sample here was unstimulated CD8+ T cells sorted from spleen or lymph node cells, taken before transplant. The source of these receptors is a human donor who was the organ donor for an intestinal transplant.

Turning to this clone: Other DNA variants within this sample encode the same CDR3. The chain employs TRBV7-9 and TRBJ2-1; 7 bases are a match to TRBD1. From germline, CDR1 is SEHNR and CDR2 FQNEAQ (reference sequence). V lost 4 bases, J lost 2 bases, and 8 bases stayed unmatched. This CDR3 is built from 16 residues. The CDR3 is CASSSRQGPPYNEQFF. The DNA for the CDR3 is TGTGCCAGCAGCTCACGACAGGGCCCCCCCTACAATGAGCAGTTCTTC. The full variable domain, rest sourced from reference TRBV7-9 and TRBJ2-1, is DTGVSQNPRHKITKRGQNVTFRCDPISEHNRLYWYRQTLGQGPEFLTYFQNEAQLEKSRLLSDRFSAERPKGSFSTLEIQRTEQGDSAMYLCASSSRQGPPYNEQFFGPGTRLTVL.

V is TRBV2 and J is TRBJ2-7; no clear D. The V gene's germline CDR1 is SNHLY and CDR2 FYNNEI. V gave up 6 bases and J gave up 6 bases, with 9 bases separating them. CDR3 length equals 11 residues. The CDR3 DNA is TGTGCCAGCAGAGAGAGAGCCGAGCAGTACTTC. Residues: CASRERAEQYF.

This clone was recorded only once. The V gene is TRBV11-2, the J gene TRBJ2-1; D possibly corresponds to TRBD2 (5 bases). The germline gives CDR1 SGHAT, CDR2 FQNNGV. The CDR3 has 18 amino acids. Trimming took 5 bases from V and 1 from J, leaving 21 bases between them. This CDR3 is CASSLLGLLVTSYNEQFF. The CDR3 DNA reads as TGTGCCAGCAGCCTACTGGGATTACTAGTGACGTCCTACAATGAGCAGTTCTTC.

This clone was observed once. The V and J genes are TRBV9 and TRBJ1-5, with a tentative D call TRBD1 (5 bases). This CDR3 contains 13 residues. Germline V gene sequence: CDR1 SGDLS, CDR2 YYNGEE. Trimming cost V 3 bases and J 9 bases, with 13 bases left between them. In nucleotides, the CDR3 is TGTGCCAGCAGCGCCCGGAGCGGGGGGCCCCAGCATTTT. Translating it yields CASSARSGGPQHF.

The gene calls are TRBV4-1 and TRBJ1-3; D gene ambiguous. The CDR3 is 15 amino acids. CDR1 is MGHRA, CDR2 YSYEKL, per germline. With 4 bases removed from V and 0 bases from J, the gap between germline ends came to 10 bases. CDR3 residues: CASSPDFRSGNTIYF. DNA of the CDR3: TGCGCCAGCAGCCCCGACTTTCGCTCTGGAAACACCATATATTTT.

This chain uses TRBV11-3 with TRBJ2-3; 9 bases agree with TRBD1. Germline V gene data show CDR1 as SGHNT and CDR2 as YENEEA. V gave up 4 bases and J gave up 2 bases; unmatched junction bases: 4. There are 15 residues in the CDR3. This chain's CDR3 is CASSWGQGTTDTQYF. DNA of the CDR3: TGTGCCAGCAGCTGGGGACAGGGAACCACAGATACGCAGTATTTT.

The chain joins TRBV27 to TRBJ2-1; D call uncertain. Trimming removed 3 bases at V and 3 bases at J, with 9 bases between. The germline V gene has CDR1 MNHEY and CDR2 SMNVEV (reference sequence). There are 14 residues in the CDR3. The CDR3 sequence is CASSLVGHYNEQFF. The CDR3 region has the DNA TGTGCCAGCAGTTTGGTAGGGCACTACAATGAGCAGTTCTTC.

The chain recombines TRBV10-2 with TRBJ2-1; tentatively, D is TRBD1 (7 bases). CDR1 and CDR2 from the germline V gene are WSHSY and SAAADI. The CDR3 runs 17 residues. Trimming shortened V by 10 bases and J by 2 bases, and 24 bases separated the two germline ends. DNA of the CDR3: TGCGCCATTTCGACAGGGAGGAACCCCCCGACCTACAATGAGCAGTTCTTC. This translates into CAISTGRNPPTYNEQFF.

This clone was observed once. This chain links TRBV30 with TRBJ1-6; D gene unclear. The CDR3 covers 11 residues. Trimming pared 4 bases from V and 9 bases from J, leaving 7 bases between. Germline CDR1 is GTSNPN and CDR2 is SVGIG (reference sequence). In DNA form, the CDR3 reads TGTGCCTGGAATAAGGGTTCACCCCTCCACTTT. This translates into CAWNKGSPLHF. Supplemented by reference TRBV30 and TRBJ1-6, the full variable domain reads SQTIHQWPATLVQPVGSPLSLECTVEGTSNPNLYWYRQAAGRGLQLLFYSVGIGQISSEVPQNLSASRPQDRQFILSSKKLLLSDSGFYLCAWNKGSPLHFGNGTRLTVT.

V gene TRBV4-1 combines with J gene TRBJ2-7; D call uncertain. V lost 0 bases and J 2 bases, leaving 5 bases between the germline ends. The CDR3 sequence is 13 residues long. Germline CDR1 and CDR2: MGHRA and YSYEKL. The CDR3 reads CASSQDRPYEQYF. CDR3 DNA: TGCGCCAGCAGCCAAGACAGGCCCTACGAGCAGTACTTC.

The chain is built from TRBV5-1 and TRBJ1-4; TRBD1 might be the D (5 bases). V was shortened by 3 bases and J by 4 bases, with 10 bases between the two germline ends. CDR3 length: 14 amino acids. The germline gives CDR1 SGHRS, CDR2 YFSETQ. The CDR3 DNA is TGCGCCAGCAGCTCGACAGAAATTAATGAAAAACTGTTTTTT. Translated, it gives CASSSTEINEKLFF.

The V and J genes are TRBV15 and TRBJ2-2; D may be TRBD1 (6 bases). V lost 0 bases and J 6 bases, leaving 14 bases between the germline ends. CDR1 LNHNV and CDR2 YYDKDF come from the germline V gene (reference sequence). The CDR3 contains 16 residues. Here the CDR3 DNA reads TGTGCCACCAGCAGAGAATTGATGGGGGCGGCCGGGGAGCTGTTTTTT. Translating it yields CATSRELMGAAGELFF.

This clone appeared a single time. The gene calls are TRBV6-4 and TRBJ2-2; 13 nucleotides align to TRBD2. CDR1 is MRHNA and CDR2 is SNTAGT in the germline V gene. There are 19 residues in the CDR3. V shed 2 bases, J shed 1 base, and the junction held 7 bases outside the gene matches. In DNA form, the CDR3 reads TGTGCCAGCAGTGACCCGACTAGCGGGGGGCCCAAGAACACCGGGGAGCTGTTTTTT. Translation gives CASSDPTSGGPKNTGELFF.

The chain has TRBV7-9 and TRBJ2-2; TRBD2 aligns across 9 bases. The CDR3 loop spans 16 amino acids. J was trimmed by 3 bases and V by 2 bases; bases with no gene match: 4. Germline V gene data show CDR1 as SEHNR and CDR2 as FQNEAQ (reference sequence). The CDR3 DNA reads TGTGCCAGCAGCTTACCTAGCGGGACCGACACCGGGGAGCTGTTTTTT. This encodes CASSLPSGTDTGELFF.

This clone was detected a few times. The J gene is TRBJ2-2, the V gene TRBV7-9; D remains ambiguous. Trimming removed 1 base from V and 6 bases from J, with 6 bases in between. This CDR3 region has 13 residues. The germline V gene has CDR1 SEHNR and CDR2 FQNEAQ (reference sequence). In nucleotides, the CDR3 is TGTGCCAGCAGCTTAGGAGCTTCCGGGGAGCTGTTTTTT. Amino acid sequence: CASSLGASGELFF.

This rearrangement joins TRBV5-5 to TRBJ1-1, with D possibly matching TRBD1 (5 bases). Trimming took 6 bases from V and 4 from J, leaving 10 bases between them. The length of the CDR3 is 12 residues. The germline V gene has CDR1 SGHKS and CDR2 YYEKEE (reference sequence). In nucleotides, the CDR3 is TGTGCCAGCACCCCGGGGCCCACTGAAGCTTTCTTT. Amino acid sequence: CASTPGPTEAFF.

The V and J genes are TRBV5-1 and TRBJ2-5; D may be TRBD2 (6 bases). Trimming took off 1 base at V and 4 bases at J, with 17 bases between the two ends. In germline, CDR1 is SGHRS, CDR2 YFSETQ. The CDR3 is 16 amino acids. The CDR3 DNA reads as TGCGCCAGCAGCTTGATGTGGGGGGACCCGTTAGAGACCCAGTACTTC. Protein product: CASSLMWGDPLETQYF. The variable domain in full, with the rest retrieved from reference TRBV5-1 and TRBJ2-5, is KAGVTQTPRYLIKTRGQQVTLSCSPISGHRSVSWYQQTPGQGLQFLFEYFSETQRNKGNFPGRFSGRQFSNSRSEMNVSTLELGDSALYLCASSLMWGDPLETQYFGPGTRLLVL.

This sequence joins TRBV25-1 and TRBJ1-6; D remains unclear. V lost 6 bases, J lost 2 bases, and 11 bases lay in between. CDR1 and CDR2 from the germline V gene are MGHDK and SYGVNS. CDR3 length: 15 amino acids. Written as DNA, the CDR3 is TGTGCCAGCAGGGACCACCGGGCCTATAATTCACCCCTCCACTTT. Translating gives CASRDHRAYNSPLHF.

The rearrangement uses TRBV19 and TRBJ2-7; a possible D gene is TRBD2 (6 bases). Per germline, CDR1 LNHDA and CDR2 SQIVND (reference sequence). The CDR3 runs to 14 residues. Trimming removed 7 bases from V and 4 bases from J, with 17 bases in between. The CDR3 is CASNPGTSGYEQYF. The CDR3 DNA is TGTGCCAGTAACCCCGGGACTTCCGGGTACGAGCAGTACTTC.

The chain employs TRBV21-1 and TRBJ2-7; TRBD1 is the table's D call, not checked against the DNA. TRBV21-1 is a pseudogene. This CDR3 has 13 amino acids. In DNA form, the CDR3 reads TGTGCCAGCAGCAGGGCTGCCTCCTACGAGCAGTACTTC. Amino acid sequence: CASSRAASYEQYF.

A note on this clone: The same CDR3 is also encoded by other DNA sequences in this sample. CDR3 residues: CASSQGMNTEAFF. CDR3 bases: TGCGCCAGCAGCCAAGGAATGAACACTGAAGCTTTCTTT. The chain has TRBV4-1 and TRBJ1-1; D not certain. The germline V gene has CDR1 MGHRA and CDR2 YSYEKL. With 1 base removed from V and 0 bases from J, the gap between germline ends came to 3 bases. CDR3 length: 13 amino acids.

This rearrangement joins TRBV30 to TRBJ1-2; D ambiguous. The germline V and J ends were trimmed by 4 bases and 4 bases, with 13 bases remaining between them. CDR1 and CDR2 (germline): GTSNPN, SVGIG (reference sequence). The CDR3 loop spans 13 amino acids. CDR3 loop: CAWTAGYGYGYTF. The CDR3 DNA sequence: TGTGCCTGGACTGCGGGGTACGGCTATGGCTACACCTTC.

The chain carries TRBV7-8 and TRBJ2-3; D may be TRBD1 or TRBD2 (6 bases each). The germline gives CDR1 SGHVS, CDR2 FQNEAQ. CDR3 length: 16 amino acids. V lost 5 bases, J lost 1 base, and 16 bases lay in between. CDR3 in DNA: TGTGCCAGCAGCCGTACACCTCGGGGGCGCACAGATACGCAGTATTTT. It is translated as CASSRTPRGRTDTQYF.

This clone has just one count. The chain joins TRBV7-2 to TRBJ2-3; possible D gene TRBD2, 5 bases. This CDR3 contains 15 residues. CDR1 and CDR2 from the germline V gene are SGHTA and FQGNSA. Trimming shortened V by 4 bases and J by 0 bases, and 11 bases separated the two germline ends. CDR3 amino acids: CASSSPGVSTDTQYF. The CDR3 DNA sequence: TGTGCCAGCAGCTCCCCCGGGGTGAGCACAGATACGCAGTATTTT.

There are a few counts of this clone. This chain uses TRBV4-3 with TRBJ2-2, with 9 bases fitting TRBD1. Looked up from germline, CDR1 is LGHNA and CDR2 is YSLEER. The CDR3 runs 15 residues. The V and J ends lost 2 bases and 5 bases, in that order; junction bases with no gene match: 3. CDR3 region: CASSQRDRVTGELFF. The CDR3 bases are TGCGCCAGCAGCCAAAGGGACAGGGTGACCGGGGAGCTGTTTTTT.

The rearrangement links TRBV29-1 to TRBJ1-1; possible D gene TRBD1, 6 bases. From germline, CDR1 is SQVTM and CDR2 ANQGSEA. This CDR3 region has 12 residues. V was shortened by 7 bases and J by 7 bases, with 16 bases between the two germline ends. CDR3 sequence reads: CSAQADSFEAFF. DNA of the CDR3: TGCAGCGCCCAAGCGGACAGTTTTGAAGCTTTCTTT.

The gene calls are TRBV28 and TRBJ2-7; TRBD2 matches 7 bases. There are 13 residues in the CDR3. V was pared by 7 bases and J by 4 bases, with 7 bases of the junction left unmatched. Germline loops: CDR1 MDHEN, CDR2 SYDVKM. As DNA, the CDR3 is TGTGCCAGCACTCCGTGGGGGGGGTACGAGCAGTACTTC. As protein: CASTPWGGYEQYF.

The CDR3 nucleotides are TGTGCCAGCAGTTTATGGCGCAAAGAGACCCAGTACTTC. Its translation is CASSLWRKETQYF. J is TRBJ2-5 and V is TRBV28; D not resolved. V was pared by 0 bases and J by 3 bases, with 5 bases between. Germline V gene lookup returns CDR1 MDHEN and CDR2 SYDVKM. CDR3 size: 13 residues.

The chain is built from TRBV4-1 and TRBJ1-1, with D possibly TRBD1 on 6 matching bases. The V gene's germline CDR1 is MGHRA and CDR2 YSYEKL. The CDR3 runs 18 residues. Trimming left V 1 base short and J 0 bases short, with 18 bases between. CDR3 amino acids: CASSQVGPGTRMNTEAFF. CDR3 DNA sequence: TGCGCCAGCAGCCAAGTGGGACCCGGGACACGTATGAACACTGAAGCTTTCTTT.

The rearrangement links TRBV27 to TRBJ2-7; TRBD1 might be the D (5 bases). V lost 0 bases, J lost 6 bases, and 12 bases lay in between. Germline CDR1 MNHEY, CDR2 SMNVEV (reference sequence). This CDR3 contains 14 residues. CDR3 DNA sequence: TGTGCCAGCAGTTTATCTTCAGGGTGGGTCGAGCAGTACTTC. Encoded protein: CASSLSSGWVEQYF.

This rearrangement joins TRBV19 to TRBJ1-2, with TRBD1 matching over 9 bases. The trim removed 7 bases at V and 8 bases at J, leaving 5 bases unmatched. CDR3 length: 12 amino acids. Per germline, CDR1 LNHDA and CDR2 SQIVND (reference sequence). The CDR3 DNA reads as TGTGCCAGTACAACAGGGGGCGTCGGCTACACCTTC. Its translation is CASTTGGVGYTF.